This T cell receptor beta chain was recovered during a study of identical twins. This clonotype has a count of ten or more. The antigen is undetermined. Every donor was a healthy Caucasian. Trimming at V came to 4 bases and at J to 5 bases, leaving 7 bases not matched to a gene. The CDR3 consists of 15 residues. CDR1 is SQVTM, CDR2 ANQGSEA, per germline. Notes on the study in general: Donors were not followed over many years; analysis was cross-sectional. Models, which agreed with sharing between unrelated individuals, nonetheless underestimated the out-of-frame TCR alpha sharing seen in monozygotic twins.

A universal primer binding site was introduced by template switching. The final cDNA contained unique molecular identifiers. Each CDR3 protein is one row after TCRdb ran MiXCR on the 5' RACE reads. The top ten hold 1.5% to 2% of the sample, which has some 710,000 distinct CDR3 sequences, over 5% seen once. The receptor's source is a man between 18 and 29 years old in good health. The chain uses TRBV29-1 and TRBJ2-2, with 10 positions matching TRBD2. The sequencing sample was made of naive T cells sorted from blood. CDR3 region: CSVGFLAGETGELFF. The CDR3 DNA reads TGCAGCGTTGGGTTTCTAGCGGGAGAGACCGGGGAGCTGTTTTTT.